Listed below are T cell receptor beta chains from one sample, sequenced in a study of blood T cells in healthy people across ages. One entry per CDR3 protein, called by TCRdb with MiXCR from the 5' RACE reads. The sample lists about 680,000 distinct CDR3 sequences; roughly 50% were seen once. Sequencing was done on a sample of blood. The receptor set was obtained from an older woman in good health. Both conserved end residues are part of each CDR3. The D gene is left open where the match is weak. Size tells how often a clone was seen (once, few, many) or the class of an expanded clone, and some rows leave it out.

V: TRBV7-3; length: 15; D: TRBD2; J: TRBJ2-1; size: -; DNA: TGTGCCAGCAGCTTTCGGGGGGGAGACTACAATGAGCAGTTCTTC; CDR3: CASSFRGGDYNEQFF
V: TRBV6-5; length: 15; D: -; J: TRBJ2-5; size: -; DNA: TGTGCCAGCAGTTACCGGTGGGAAGGCCAAGAGACCCAGTACTTC; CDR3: CASSYRWEGQETQYF
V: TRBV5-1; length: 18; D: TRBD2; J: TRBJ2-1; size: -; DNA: TGCGCCAGCAGCTTGAGGGGCGGGAGGGCCACATCCTACAATGAGCAGTTCTTC; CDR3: CASSLRGGRATSYNEQFF
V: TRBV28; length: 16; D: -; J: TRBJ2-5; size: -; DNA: TGTGCCAGCAGTGAGGCAGGTAGGGGCAACAAGGAGACCCAGTACTTC; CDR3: CASSEAGRGNKETQYF
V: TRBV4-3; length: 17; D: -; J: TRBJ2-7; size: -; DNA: TGCGCCAGCAGCCAAGATTACCAGGGCCAGGCTCTCTACGAGCAGTACTTC; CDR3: CASSQDYQGQALYEQYF
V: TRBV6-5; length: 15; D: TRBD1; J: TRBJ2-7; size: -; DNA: TGTGCCAGCAGTAAACCCGGACAGGGTCTCTACGAGCAGTACTTC; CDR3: CASSKPGQGLYEQYF
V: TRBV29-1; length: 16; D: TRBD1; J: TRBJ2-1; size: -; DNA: TGCAGCGTTGTGAAAATTAAGGGACAGGGGGCGAATGAGCAGTTCTTC; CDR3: CSVVKIKGQGANEQFF
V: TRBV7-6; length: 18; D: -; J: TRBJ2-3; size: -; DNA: TGTGCCAGCAGCTCCGAACTGCTCGGCGGGCGCGACCTAGATACGCAGTATTTT; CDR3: CASSSELLGGRDLDTQYF
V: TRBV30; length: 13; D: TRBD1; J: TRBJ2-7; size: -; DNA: TGTGCCTGGAGGTGGACAGGGGCCTACGAGCAGTACTTC; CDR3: CAWRWTGAYEQYF
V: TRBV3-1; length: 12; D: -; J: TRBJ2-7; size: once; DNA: TGTGCCAGCAGCTCAAAGGGCCACGAGCAGTACTTC; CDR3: CASSSKGHEQYF
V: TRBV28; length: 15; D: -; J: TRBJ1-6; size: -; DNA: TGTGCCAGCAGGGGGGCTAGCTTTGATAATTCACCCCTCCACTTT; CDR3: CASRGASFDNSPLHF
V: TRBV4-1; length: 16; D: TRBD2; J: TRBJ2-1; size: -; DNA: TGCGCCAGCAGCCGCTCACTAGCGGCGATTTACAATGAGCAGTTCTTC; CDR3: CASSRSLAAIYNEQFF